Following are 8 T cell receptor beta chains from one sample sequenced in a study of cytomegalovirus exposure and HLA in healthy donors. Sequencing used immunoSEQ multiplex PCR; TCRdb keeps in-frame clones, though not all of them. The sample records about 64,000 clones, approximately 90% being singletons. The material sequenced was PBMCs. Every receptor here comes from a woman aged 18 to 35 in good health and CMV-seronegative.

The genes are TRBV27 and TRBJ2-7; TRBD2 might be the D (5 bases). The CDR3 loop spans 15 amino acids. Between the trimmed V and J ends, which lost 0 bases and 2 bases, there was a span of 11 bases. Germline values: CDR1 MNHEY, CDR2 SMNVEV (reference sequence). The CDR3 reads CASSLSGGPTYEQYF. The CDR3 DNA reads TGTGCCAGCAGTTTATCTGGCGGGCCCACCTACGAGCAGTACTTC.

The chain joins TRBV4-1 to TRBJ2-1, with 7 bases fitting TRBD2. Germline V CDR1 and CDR2: MGHRA, YSYEKL. V shed 5 bases and J 5 bases; nucleotides not matched to a gene: 0. The CDR3 consists of 12 residues. For the CDR3, the DNA is TGCGCCAGCAGCGGGAGGGACAATGAGCAGTTCTTC. Translation gives CASSGRDNEQFF.

The chain couples TRBV19 to TRBJ2-7; 7 nucleotides align to TRBD2. The V gene's germline CDR1 is LNHDA and CDR2 SQIVND (reference sequence). CDR3 length: 14 amino acids. Losses at the gene ends were 8 bases for V and 3 bases for J; bases not matched to a gene: 10. The CDR3 nucleotides read TGTGCCAGTGCGTGGCGCGGGAGTAACTACGAGCAGTACTTC. It yields the protein CASAWRGSNYEQYF.

J is TRBJ2-1 and V is TRBV27, with D hard to call. The germline gives CDR1 MNHEY, CDR2 SMNVEV (reference sequence). Trimming stripped 4 bases from V and 10 bases from J, with 8 bases between. This CDR3 has 11 amino acids. CDR3 region: CASSSNSEQFF. The CDR3 DNA reads as TGTGCCAGCAGTTCTAATTCCGAGCAGTTCTTC.

The gene calls are TRBV13 and TRBJ1-2; 9 positions agree with TRBD1. Trimming took 5 bases from V and 6 from J; bases not matched to a gene: 10. The CDR3 loop spans 15 amino acids. Per the germline V gene, CDR1 is PRHDT and CDR2 is FYEKMQ (reference sequence). CDR3 amino acids: CASSPGTGNMDGYTF. CDR3 coding DNA: TGTGCCAGCAGCCCAGGGACAGGGAATATGGATGGCTACACCTTC.

The V call is TRBV27, the J call TRBJ2-7, with D tentatively TRBD1 (6 bases). The germline V and J ends were trimmed by 0 bases and 5 bases, with 17 bases remaining between them. The CDR3 is 16 amino acids. Germline loops: CDR1 MNHEY, CDR2 SMNVEV (reference sequence). The DNA for the CDR3 is TGTGCCAGCAGTTTATCATCAATGACAGGTTTTGACGAGCAGTACTTC. It is translated as CASSLSSMTGFDEQYF.

The chain recombines TRBV28 with TRBJ2-1, with D possibly being TRBD2 (6 bases). The CDR3 covers 13 residues. Trimming removed 6 bases from V and 10 bases from J, with 16 bases in between. Germline-derived CDR1 and CDR2 are MDHEN and SYDVKM. This CDR3 is CASRHTGDREQFF. CDR3 sequence (DNA): TGTGCCAGCAGACACACGGGAGACAGAGAGCAGTTCTTC.

This rearrangement joins TRBV5-4 to TRBJ2-3; 11 bases agree with TRBD2. J was trimmed by 1 base and V by 4 bases; bases with no gene match: 5. The germline CDR1 and CDR2 sequences are SGHNT and YYREEE (reference sequence). The CDR3 length is 16 residues. CDR3 in DNA: TGTGCCAGCAGCGCCACTAGCGGGGGACGCACAGATACGCAGTATTTT. Translation: CASSATSGGRTDTQYF. Full variable domain (remainder filled in from reference TRBV5-4 and TRBJ2-3): ETGVTQSPTHLIKTRGQQVTLRCSSQSGHNTVSWYQQALGQGPQFIFQYYREEENGRGNFPPRFSGLQFPNYSSELNVNALELDDSALYLCASSATSGGRTDTQYFGPGTRLTVL.